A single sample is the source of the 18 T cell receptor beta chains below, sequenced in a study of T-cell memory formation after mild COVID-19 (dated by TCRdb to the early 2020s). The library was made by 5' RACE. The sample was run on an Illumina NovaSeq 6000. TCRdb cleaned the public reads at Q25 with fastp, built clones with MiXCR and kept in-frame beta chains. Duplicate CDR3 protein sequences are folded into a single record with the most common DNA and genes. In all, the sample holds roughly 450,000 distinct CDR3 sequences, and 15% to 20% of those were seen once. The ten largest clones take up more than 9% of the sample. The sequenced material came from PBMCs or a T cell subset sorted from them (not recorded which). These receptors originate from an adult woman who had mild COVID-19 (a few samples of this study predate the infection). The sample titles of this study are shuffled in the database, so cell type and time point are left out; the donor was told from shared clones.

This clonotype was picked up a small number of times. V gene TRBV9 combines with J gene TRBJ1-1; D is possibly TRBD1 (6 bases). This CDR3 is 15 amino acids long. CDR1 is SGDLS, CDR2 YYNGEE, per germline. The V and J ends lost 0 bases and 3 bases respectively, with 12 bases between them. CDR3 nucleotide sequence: TGTGCCAGCAGCGTAGCGCCAGGGGAGCACACTGAAGCTTTCTTT. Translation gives CASSVAPGEHTEAFF.

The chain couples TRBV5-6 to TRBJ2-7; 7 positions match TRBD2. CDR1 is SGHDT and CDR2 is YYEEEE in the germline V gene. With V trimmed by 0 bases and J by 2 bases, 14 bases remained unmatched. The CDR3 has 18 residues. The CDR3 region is CASSLVPQVGGSPYEQYF. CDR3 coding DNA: TGTGCCAGCAGCTTGGTTCCCCAGGTGGGGGGGAGCCCCTACGAGCAGTACTTC.

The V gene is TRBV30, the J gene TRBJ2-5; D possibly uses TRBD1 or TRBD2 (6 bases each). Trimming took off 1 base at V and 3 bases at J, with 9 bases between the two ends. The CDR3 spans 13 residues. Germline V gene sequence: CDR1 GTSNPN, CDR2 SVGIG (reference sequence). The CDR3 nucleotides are TGTGCCTGGAGTGCAGGGGAGGAAGAGACCCAGTACTTC. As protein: CAWSAGEEETQYF. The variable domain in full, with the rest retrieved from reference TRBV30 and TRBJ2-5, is SQTIHQWPATLVQPVGSPLSLECTVEGTSNPNLYWYRQAAGRGLQLLFYSVGIGQISSEVPQNLSASRPQDRQFILSSKKLLLSDSGFYLCAWSAGEEETQYFGPGTRLLVL.

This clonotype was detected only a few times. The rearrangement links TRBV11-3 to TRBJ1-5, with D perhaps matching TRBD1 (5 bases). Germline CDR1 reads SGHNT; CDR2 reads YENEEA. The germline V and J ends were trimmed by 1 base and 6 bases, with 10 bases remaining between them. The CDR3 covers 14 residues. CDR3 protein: CASSLAGRGQPQHF. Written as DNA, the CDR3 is TGTGCCAGCAGCTTAGCGGGGCGGGGTCAGCCCCAGCATTTT.

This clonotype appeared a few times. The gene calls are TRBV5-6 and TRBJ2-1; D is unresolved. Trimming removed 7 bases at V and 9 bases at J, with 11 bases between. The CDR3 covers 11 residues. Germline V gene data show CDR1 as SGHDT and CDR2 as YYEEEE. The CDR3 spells CASRVGGEQFF. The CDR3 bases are TGTGCCAGCCGTGTTGGTGGTGAGCAGTTCTTC.

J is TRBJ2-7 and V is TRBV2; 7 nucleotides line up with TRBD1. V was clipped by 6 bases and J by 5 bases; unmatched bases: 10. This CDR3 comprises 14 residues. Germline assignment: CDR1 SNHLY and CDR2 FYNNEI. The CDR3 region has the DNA TGTGCCAGCAGAATACAGGGGTCAACGGACGAGCAGTACTTC. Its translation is CASRIQGSTDEQYF.

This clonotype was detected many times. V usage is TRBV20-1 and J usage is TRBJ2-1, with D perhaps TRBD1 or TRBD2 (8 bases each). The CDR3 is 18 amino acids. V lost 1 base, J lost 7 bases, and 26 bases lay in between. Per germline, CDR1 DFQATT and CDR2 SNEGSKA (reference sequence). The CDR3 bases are TGCAGTGCTAGAGTTGCAGGGGGCTCAGCGGGAGCTGGGAATGAGCAGTTCTTC. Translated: CSARVAGGSAGAGNEQFF.

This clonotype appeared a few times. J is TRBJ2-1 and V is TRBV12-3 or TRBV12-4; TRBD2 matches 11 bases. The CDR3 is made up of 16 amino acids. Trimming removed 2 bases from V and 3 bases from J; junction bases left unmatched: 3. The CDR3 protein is CASSLLAGGFYNEQFF. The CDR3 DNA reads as TGTGCCAGCAGTTTACTAGCGGGAGGCTTCTACAATGAGCAGTTCTTC.

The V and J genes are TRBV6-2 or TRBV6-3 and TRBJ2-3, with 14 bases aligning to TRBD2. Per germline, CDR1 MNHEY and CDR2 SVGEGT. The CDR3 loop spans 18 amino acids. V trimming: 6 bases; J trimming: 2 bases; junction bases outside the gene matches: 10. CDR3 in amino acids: CASSSPRTSGRSTDTQYF. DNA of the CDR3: TGTGCCAGCAGCTCCCCCAGGACTAGCGGGAGGTCCACAGATACGCAGTATTTT.

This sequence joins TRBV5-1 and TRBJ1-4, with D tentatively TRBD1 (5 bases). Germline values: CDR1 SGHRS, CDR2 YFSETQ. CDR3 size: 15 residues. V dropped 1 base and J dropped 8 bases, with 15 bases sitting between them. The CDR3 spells CASSLWGRQDEKLFF. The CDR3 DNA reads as TGCGCCAGCAGCTTGTGGGGGAGGCAGGACGAAAAACTGTTTTTT.

The DNA of the CDR3 is TGTGCCAGCAGCTTAAAGCCCACAGATACGCAGTATTTT. Translation gives CASSLKPTDTQYF. The J gene is TRBJ2-3, the V gene TRBV7-3; no reliable D call. Trimming pared 1 base from V and 2 bases from J, leaving 4 bases between. Per the germline V gene, CDR1 is SGHTA and CDR2 is FQGTGA. The CDR3 contains 13 residues.

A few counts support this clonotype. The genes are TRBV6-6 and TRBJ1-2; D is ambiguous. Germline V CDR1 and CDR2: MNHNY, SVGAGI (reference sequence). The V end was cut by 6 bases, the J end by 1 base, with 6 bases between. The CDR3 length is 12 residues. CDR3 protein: CASRSDNYGYTF. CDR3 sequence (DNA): TGTGCCAGCAGGAGTGATAACTATGGCTACACCTTC.

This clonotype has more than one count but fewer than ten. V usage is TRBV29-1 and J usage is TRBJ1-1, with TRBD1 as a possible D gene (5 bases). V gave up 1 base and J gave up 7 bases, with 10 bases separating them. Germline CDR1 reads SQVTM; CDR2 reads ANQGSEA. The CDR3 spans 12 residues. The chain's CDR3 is CSVEVAGIEAFF. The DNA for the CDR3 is TGCAGCGTTGAAGTGGCAGGGATTGAAGCTTTCTTT.

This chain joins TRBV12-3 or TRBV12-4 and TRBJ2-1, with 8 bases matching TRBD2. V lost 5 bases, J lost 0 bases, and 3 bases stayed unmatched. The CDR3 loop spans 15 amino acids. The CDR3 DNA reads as TGTGCCAGCAGTAACGGGGGGGCCTCCTACAATGAGCAGTTCTTC. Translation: CASSNGGASYNEQFF.

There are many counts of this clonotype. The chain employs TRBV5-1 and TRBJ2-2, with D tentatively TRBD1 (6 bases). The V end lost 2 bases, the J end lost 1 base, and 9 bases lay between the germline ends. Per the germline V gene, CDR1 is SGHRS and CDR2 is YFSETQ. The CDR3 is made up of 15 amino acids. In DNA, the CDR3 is TGCGCCAGCAGCTTCGCACAGGGGAACACCGGGGAGCTGTTTTTT. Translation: CASSFAQGNTGELFF. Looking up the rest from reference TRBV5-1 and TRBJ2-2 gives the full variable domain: KAGVTQTPRYLIKTRGQQVTLSCSPISGHRSVSWYQQTPGQGLQFLFEYFSETQRNKGNFPGRFSGRQFSNSRSEMNVSTLELGDSALYLCASSFAQGNTGELFFGEGSRLTVL.

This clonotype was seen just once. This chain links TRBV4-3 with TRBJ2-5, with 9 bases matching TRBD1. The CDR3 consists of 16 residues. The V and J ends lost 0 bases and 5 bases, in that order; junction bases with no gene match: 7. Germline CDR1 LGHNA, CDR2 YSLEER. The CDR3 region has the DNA TGCGCCAGCAGCCAAGATTTCGGGACAGGGATGGAGACCCAGTACTTC. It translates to CASSQDFGTGMETQYF.

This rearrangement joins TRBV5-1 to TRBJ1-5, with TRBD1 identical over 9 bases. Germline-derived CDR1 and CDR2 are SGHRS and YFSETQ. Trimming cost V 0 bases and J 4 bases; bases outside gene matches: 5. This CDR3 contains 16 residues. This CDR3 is CASSLGGTGTNQPQHF. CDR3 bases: TGCGCCAGCAGCTTGGGCGGGACAGGGACTAATCAGCCCCAGCATTTT.

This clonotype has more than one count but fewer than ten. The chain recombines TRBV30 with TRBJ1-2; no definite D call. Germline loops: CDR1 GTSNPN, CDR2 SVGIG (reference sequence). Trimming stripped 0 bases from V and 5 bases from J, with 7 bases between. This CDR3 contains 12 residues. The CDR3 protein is CAWSVHAYGYTF. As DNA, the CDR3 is TGTGCCTGGAGTGTACATGCTTATGGCTACACCTTC. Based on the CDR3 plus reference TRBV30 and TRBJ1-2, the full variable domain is SQTIHQWPATLVQPVGSPLSLECTVEGTSNPNLYWYRQAAGRGLQLLFYSVGIGQISSEVPQNLSASRPQDRQFILSSKKLLLSDSGFYLCAWSVHAYGYTFGSGTRLTVV.